This paragraph reports one T cell receptor beta chain. Sequenced by immunoSEQ multiplex PCR; TCRdb stores in-frame clones only, minus some. The sample has roughly 40,000 clones; about 88% are singletons. This sample is drawn from a study of T cell changes during pregnancy in multiple sclerosis. CDR3 length: 17 residues. Trimming took 3 bases from V and 0 from J; bases not matched to a gene: 1. Germline CDR1 is LGHNA and CDR2 is YNFKEQ. The clonotype originates from a female donor with multiple sclerosis, enrolled in a pregnancy study. The chain links TRBV4-2 to TRBJ2-6, with 11 bases identical to TRBD1. Here the sequenced sample was CD4+ T cells from peripheral blood mononuclear cells, taken in the first trimester of pregnancy. The CDR3 bases are TGTGCCAGCAGCCAGGGGACAGGGGGCTCTGGGGCCAACGTCCTGACTTTC. Protein: CASSQGTGGSGANVLTF.